A selection of T cell receptor beta chains follows, all from one sample in a study of lymphopenia after photon versus proton radiotherapy. TCRdb's table, derived via immunoSEQ multiplex PCR, lists solely in-frame clones and lacks some. The sample yields around 15,000 clones, around 85% seen once. This specimen was peripheral blood, taken from a patient treated with proton-based radiotherapy. Every receptor here comes from a woman aged 55-70 years with cholangiocarcinoma. Some clones in this sample may be carry-over from other donors' samples. CDR3s include the opening cysteine and the closing phenylalanine or tryptophan. The order of the fields is D gene, clone size, J gene, CDR3 length, V gene, CDR3 DNA, CDR3 protein. The D gene is left open where the match is weak. Clone size is stated in some rows and not others, as once, few, many or a class when expanded.

NA,once,TRBJ2-7,13,TRBV15,TGTGCCACCAGCAGAGATCTCAGGAGCGAGCAGTACTTC,CATSRDLRSEQYF
NA,NA,TRBJ2-3,14,TRBV5-1,TGCGCCAGCAGCTTGGGGCAGGAATCAGATACGCAGTATTTT,CASSLGQESDTQYF
NA,NA,TRBJ2-7,14,TRBV21-1,TGTGCCAGCGCTTTCCCAGGGACATCCTACGAGCAGTACTTC,CASAFPGTSYEQYF
NA,NA,TRBJ2-2,12,TRBV27,TGTGCCGTTCTCTCGCCCACCGGGGAGCTGTTTTTT,CAVLSPTGELFF
NA,NA,TRBJ1-1,15,TRBV30,TGTGCCTGGAGTGTACGGGGGGGAAGGAACACTGAAGCTTTCTTT,CAWSVRGGRNTEAFF
NA,NA,TRBJ2-1,14,TRBV10-1,TGCGCCAGCAGTGATAACCTAGCGTATGATGAGCAGTTCTTC,CASSDNLAYDEQFF
NA,NA,TRBJ1-1,13,TRBV7-3,TGTGCCAGCAGCCGTTCAGAGAACACTGAAGCTTTCTTT,CASSRSENTEAFF
NA,NA,TRBJ2-2,15,TRBV14,TGTGCCAGCAGCCCCCCGGGGATCGGGGCCGGGGAGCTGTTTTTT,CASSPPGIGAGELFF
TRBD2,NA,TRBJ2-7,14,TRBV5-4,TGTGCCAGCAGCCTGGGGGGGGTCTCCTACGAGCAGTACTTC,CASSLGGVSYEQYF
NA,NA,TRBJ1-1,16,TRBV11-2,TGTGCCAGCAGCCCGGGACCCTCGCCTGGGGGCACTGAAGCTTTCTTT,CASSPGPSPGGTEAFF
NA,NA,TRBJ2-1,13,TRBV6-5,TGTGCCAGCAGCGAAACCACAGGGAATGAGCAGTTCTTC,CASSETTGNEQFF
NA,NA,TRBJ1-1,12,TRBV5-1,TGCGCCAGCGGACTCCCGGAGGCTGAAGCTTTCTTT,CASGLPEAEAFF
NA,once,TRBJ2-7,13,TRBV5-1,TGCGCCAGCAAGCTGGGCAGCGCCGACGAGCAGTACTTC,CASKLGSADEQYF
TRBD1,NA,TRBJ2-3,14,TRBV27,TGTGCCAGCAGTTTCAGGGGGCGTTGGGATACGCAGTATTTT,CASSFRGRWDTQYF
TRBD1,NA,TRBJ1-2,15,TRBV5-1,TGCGCCAGCACCGAGTCGGACAGGGGTAACTATGGCTACACCTTC,CASTESDRGNYGYTF
NA,NA,TRBJ2-2,15,TRBV7-8,TGTGCCAGCAGCCCCGGGGATAGGGTTCCCGGGGAGCTGTTTTTT,CASSPGDRVPGELFF
NA,NA,TRBJ1-5,13,TRBV6-5,TGTGCCAGCAGTTACGACGGGAATCAGCCCCAGCATTTT,CASSYDGNQPQHF
TRBD2,NA,TRBJ2-7,17,TRBV10-3,TGTGCCATCAGTGAGCCCTCTAGCGGTCGGGGGGCCTACGAGCAGTACTTC,CAISEPSSGRGAYEQYF
TRBD1,NA,TRBJ2-1,14,TRBV11-2,TGTGCCAGCAGCTTATTGGGACAGGGGGGTGAGCAGTTCTTC,CASSLLGQGGEQFF
NA,few,TRBJ1-2,13,TRBV11-2,TGTGCCAGCAGCCCTGACCGGAACTATGGCTACACCTTC,CASSPDRNYGYTF
NA,NA,TRBJ2-2,15,TRBV5-1,TGCGCCAGCAGCCTCCCCGGGGGTAACACCGGGGAGCTGTTTTTT,CASSLPGGNTGELFF
NA,NA,TRBJ2-3,14,TRBV7-9,TGTGCCAGCAGTCCCACAGGGTCCGCCGATACGCAGTATTTT,CASSPTGSADTQYF
TRBD2,NA,TRBJ2-1,17,TRBV14,TGTGCCAGCAGCTTGAGCCTGACTAGCGGGAGTGGCAATGAGCAGTTCTTC,CASSLSLTSGSGNEQFF
TRBD1,NA,TRBJ2-1,15,TRBV5-1,TGCGCCAGCAAATACGGGACAGGCGGGCTAGTTGAGCAGTTCTTC,CASKYGTGGLVEQFF
TRBD1,NA,TRBJ1-2,15,TRBV4-3,TGCGCCAGCAGCAGGAGTCGGACAGGAGGATATGGCTACACCTTC,CASSRSRTGGYGYTF
TRBD1,NA,TRBJ1-1,15,TRBV19,TGTGCCAGTAGTACGGACAGGGCAATGAACACTGAAGCTTTCTTT,CASSTDRAMNTEAFF
NA,NA,TRBJ1-5,16,TRBV4-3,TGCGCCAGCAGCCAGGAGTTGTACACAAGAAATCAGCCCCAGCATTTT,CASSQELYTRNQPQHF
TRBD2,NA,TRBJ2-2,15,TRBV7-3,TGTGCCAGCAGCTTTGCGGGGGGTCTCGCCGGGGAGCTGTTTTTT,CASSFAGGLAGELFF
TRBD1,NA,TRBJ1-2,16,TRBV12-5,TGTGCTAGTGGTTTGGGGGGGACAGGAGGTAATGGTGGCTACACCTTC,CASGLGGTGGNGGYTF
NA,NA,TRBJ1-2,12,TRBV29-1,TGCAGCGTTGTCTCCCGGGGCCCTGGCTACACCTTC,CSVVSRGPGYTF
TRBD1,NA,TRBJ1-6,13,TRBV2,TGTGCCAGCTCTGACAGGGGGCAATCACCCCTCCACTTT,CASSDRGQSPLHF
NA,NA,TRBJ2-7,13,TRBV15,TGTGCCACCAGCCGGGGGGCGCACTACGAGCAGTACTTC,CATSRGAHYEQYF
NA,NA,TRBJ2-1,16,TRBV29-1,TGCAGCGTTGAGAAAGGGCAGGGGGGGTCATACAATGAGCAGTTCTTC,CSVEKGQGGSYNEQFF
NA,once,TRBJ1-5,14,TRBV19,TGTGCCACCGCCTGGGGTCAGGGATACCAGCCCCAGCATTTT,CATAWGQGYQPQHF
TRBD2,few,TRBJ2-1,17,TRBV4-3,TGCGCCAGCAGCCAAGTAGCGGGAGTCTTGTCCTACAATGAGCAGTTCTTC,CASSQVAGVLSYNEQFF
NA,once,TRBJ1-2,15,TRBV7-2,TGTGCCAGCAGCTTAGCGGGGGCGATTGGCTATGGCTACACCTTC,CASSLAGAIGYGYTF
NA,once,TRBJ2-5,14,TRBV10-3,TGTGCCATCAAACCCCTCGCACAGGAAGAGACCCAGTACTTC,CAIKPLAQEETQYF
NA,NA,TRBJ2-1,17,TRBV4-1,TGCGCCAGCAGACATCAGAAAGGGACCGCTATAGTCAATGAGCAGTTCTTC,CASRHQKGTAIVNEQFF
NA,NA,TRBJ2-5,13,TRBV10-3,TGTGCCATCAGTGACGGACTACAAGAGACCCAGTACTTC,CAISDGLQETQYF
NA,few,TRBJ2-4,14,TRBV15,TGTGCCACCAGCAGAGGGCTAGCCAAAAACATTCAGTACTTC,CATSRGLAKNIQYF
TRBD2,NA,TRBJ2-1,14,TRBV11-2,TGTGCCAGCAGCGACCGGGGGGGGTATAATGAGCAGTTCTTC,CASSDRGGYNEQFF
NA,NA,TRBJ2-7,13,TRBV2,TGTGCCAGCAGCTCCTTACAATCCTACGAGCAGTACTTC,CASSSLQSYEQYF
TRBD1,NA,TRBJ1-5,16,TRBV30,TGTGCCTGGAGCCCCGGGACAGGGTACAGCAATCAGCCCCAGCATTTT,CAWSPGTGYSNQPQHF
NA,NA,TRBJ2-3,14,TRBV6-5,TGTGCCAGCAGACAGGGAGCGGGGACAGATACGCAGTATTTT,CASRQGAGTDTQYF
TRBD1,NA,TRBJ1-1,19,TRBV4-1,TGCGCCAGCAGCCAAGAGGGGCGGGGGGCGGCAGGGGGGCACACTGAAGCTTTCTTT,CASSQEGRGAAGGHTEAFF
TRBD1,few,TRBJ1-2,15,TRBV27,TGTGCCAGCAGTTTGAGGGCAGGGGGCTACTATGGCTACACCTTC,CASSLRAGGYYGYTF
NA,NA,TRBJ2-7,13,TRBV10-3,TGTGCCACCGAACCGGACCTCTCCTACGAGCAGTACTTC,CATEPDLSYEQYF
TRBD1,once,TRBJ1-5,15,TRBV29-1,TGCAGCGCCACCTCCGGGACAGGGATTAATCAGCCCCAGCATTTT,CSATSGTGINQPQHF
TRBD1,NA,TRBJ2-3,15,TRBV30,TGTGCCTGGAAAGGGGGGACAGGGAGCACAGATACGCAGTATTTT,CAWKGGTGSTDTQYF
NA,NA,TRBJ2-1,11,TRBV20-1,TGCAGTGTTGCGGAGCACAATGAGCAGTTCTTC,CSVAEHNEQFF
TRBD2,NA,TRBJ2-7,16,TRBV29-1,TGCAGCGTTGAAGCCACCGCGGGGGGTTACTCCTACGAGCAGTACTTC,CSVEATAGGYSYEQYF
TRBD1,NA,TRBJ1-2,15,TRBV5-1,TGCGCCAGCAACCTTGTGGGGACAGGGGAGGCTGGCTACACCTTC,CASNLVGTGEAGYTF
NA,NA,TRBJ1-2,14,TRBV7-9,TGTGCCAGCAGCCGCTCGGACAGATACTATGGCTACACCTTC,CASSRSDRYYGYTF
NA,few,TRBJ1-2,12,TRBV11-2,TGTGCCAGCAGCTCCTGGACTTATGGCTACACCTTC,CASSSWTYGYTF
TRBD2,NA,TRBJ2-1,16,TRBV7-2,TGTGCCAGCAGCGCGAGCGGGACTAGCGGGAGCTATGAGCAGTTCTTC,CASSASGTSGSYEQFF
TRBD1,NA,TRBJ2-7,14,TRBV18,TGTGCCAGCTCACCGGCAACAGGGGCCTACGAGCAGTACTTC,CASSPATGAYEQYF
TRBD1,NA,TRBJ2-7,13,TRBV29-1,TGCAGCGCCAGGGGACAGTTCTCCCACGAGCAGTACTTC,CSARGQFSHEQYF